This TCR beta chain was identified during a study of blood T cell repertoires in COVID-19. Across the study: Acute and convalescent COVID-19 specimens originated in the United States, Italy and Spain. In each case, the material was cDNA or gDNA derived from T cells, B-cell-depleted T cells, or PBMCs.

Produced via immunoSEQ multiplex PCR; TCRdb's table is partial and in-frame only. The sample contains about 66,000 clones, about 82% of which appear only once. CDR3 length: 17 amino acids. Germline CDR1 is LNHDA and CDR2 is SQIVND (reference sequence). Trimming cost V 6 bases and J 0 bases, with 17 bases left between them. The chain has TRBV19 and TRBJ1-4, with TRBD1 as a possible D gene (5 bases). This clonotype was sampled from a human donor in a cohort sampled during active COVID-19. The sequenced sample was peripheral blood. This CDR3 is CASSLRGGGATNEKLFF. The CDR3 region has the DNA TGTGCCAGTAGCCTCCGGGGCGGAGGGGCAACTAATGAAAAACTGTTTTTT. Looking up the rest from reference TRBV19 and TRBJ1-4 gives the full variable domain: DGGITQSPKYLFRKEGQNVTLSCEQNLNHDAMYWYRQDPGQGLRLIYYSQIVNDFQKGDIAEGYSVSREKKESFPLTVTSAQKNPTAFYLCASSLRGGGATNEKLFFGSGTQLSVL.